This T cell receptor beta chain was recovered during a study of blood T cell repertoires in COVID-19 (TCRdb year 2020). For context, the study as a whole: Samples covering the acute and convalescent phases of COVID-19 were provided by collaborators in the United States, Italy and Spain. The material from the prospective study consisted of cDNA or gDNA derived from T cells, B-cell-depleted T cells, or PBMCs. Deeply sampled blood TCRbeta repertoires from subjects exposed to, actively infected with, or recovered from COVID-19 were included in the dataset. A freely available public database, intended as a resource for researchers studying the immune response to SARS-CoV-2, is where the repertoires were released. Samples came from the ongoing ImmuneRACE study (first 160 participants) plus 1,254 subjects from 6 global collaborators. A de-identified subject ID, COVID-19 status, age in years and sex were almost always included in the sample metadata. Where HLA class I and class II types were available, the types were taken from metadata supplied by the sample provider, not from assay-based typing. What the authors observed across the whole study: Clinical and demographic metadata were provided uncurated, with the amount varying by source and participant.

The collaborating institutions used their own protocols to collect whole blood in K2EDTA tubes. For TCRbeta analysis, collaborator samples were shipped as frozen whole blood, as isolated PBMCs, or as DNA extracted from either sample type. The CDR3 measures 13 amino acids from cysteine to phenylalanine. Only CDR3 DNA is held: 39 bases, read in frame from base 1. The immunoSEQ Assay, a bias-controlled multiplex PCR, was used to amplify TCRbeta CDR3 regions from genomic DNA. The source study handled its data this way. The number of nucleated cells in each sample was estimated from the amplification of reference gene primers within the assay. To quantify the absolute abundance of each unique TCRbeta CDR3 rearrangement, sequence reads were collapsed and filtered. For each sample, productive Simpson clonality was calculated as the square root of Simpson's diversity index over productive rearrangements. Entries here come from immuneACCESS through TCRdb and include only in-frame sequences with V and J called. Some clones fail to appear in such tables; in the studies checked, an unresolved V gene covers under half of the shortfall, and the cause of the remainder is unknown. V, J and clone size are those of that table, while D and trimming were read from the DNA. For this sample there are under 250,000 clones; about 83% appear just once. The ten top clones hold more than 5.5% of the sample.

Notes on this clone: It has no known antigen specificity. Base qualities are missing; no much larger clone stands one base away.

Material: peripheral blood. The chain links TRBV1 with TRBJ1-4; the table's D call TRBD1 went unverified against the DNA. TRBV1 is shown as a pseudogene. The sequence was obtained from a human donor in a cohort sampled during active COVID-19. The nucleotide sequence reads TGCACCAGCTCTGGGACAGTCCGTGAAAAACTGTTTTTT. This encodes CTSSGTVREKLFF.